Listed below are T cell receptor beta chains from one sample, sequenced in a study of cytomegalovirus exposure and HLA in healthy donors. TCRdb's table, derived via immunoSEQ multiplex PCR, lists solely in-frame clones and lacks some. The sample consists of about 180,000 clones, 76% of them appearing once. The specimen was PBMCs. All receptors come from a man aged 18 to 30 in good health and CMV-seronegative. Each CDR3 is given without its conserved first and last residue.

J gene	V gene	CDR3 length	CDR3 protein
TRBJ1-6	TRBV25-1	13	ASSATGIHNSPLH
TRBJ2-6	TRBV28	13	ASKFTGAGANVLT
TRBJ2-5	TRBV2	11	ASTPRGKETQY
TRBJ1-4	TRBV2	13	ASSLTGTGGEKLF
TRBJ2-6	TRBV4-1	18	ASSPPPPKTFSSGANVLT
TRBJ1-5	TRBV12-5	12	ASPRGGGDQPQH
TRBJ2-7	TRBV12-5	10	ASGPDLYEQY
TRBJ1-6	TRBV19	12	ASSLQGYSSPLH
TRBJ1-4	TRBV6-6	11	ATTGTGNRGLF
TRBJ2-2	TRBV5-1	13	ASIGLAGNTGELF
TRBJ2-1	TRBV10-2	16	ASSEAPADWLGNNEQF
TRBJ1-4	TRBV18	12	ASSKTATNEKLF
TRBJ1-1	TRBV7-8	13	ASSLGYPYTTEAF